The rows below give T cell receptor beta chains drawn from one sample of a study of blood T cell repertoires in COVID-19. TCRdb's copy holds only in-frame clones and misses some; the assay was immunoSEQ multiplex PCR. The repertoire consists of approximately 160,000 clones, with around 80% occurring once and the leading ten covering about 19%. Input material: peripheral blood. All receptors come from a woman of 80 years or more with acute or convalescent COVID-19. Each CDR3 is given with its conserved first and last residue. Each record gives: V gene, D gene, clone size, J gene, CDR3 DNA, CDR3 protein. D genes are given only for firm matches. A row's size may be missing; if present it is once, few, many or a size class.

v_gene: TRBV7-2
d_gene: .
abundance: .
j_gene: TRBJ1-2
CDR3nt: TGTGCCAGCAGCTTTCCTAACGTCAGGGGTGATGGCTACACCTTC
CDR3aa: CASSFPNVRGDGYTF

v_gene: TRBV7-2
d_gene: .
abundance: .
j_gene: TRBJ2-2
CDR3nt: TGTGCCAGCAGCTTAACGGTCTCACCCGGGGAGCTGTTTTTT
CDR3aa: CASSLTVSPGELFF

v_gene: TRBV18
d_gene: .
abundance: .
j_gene: TRBJ2-7
CDR3nt: TGTGCCAGCTCACCAAAAGGACAGATCCTTTACGAGCAGTACTTC
CDR3aa: CASSPKGQILYEQYF

v_gene: TRBV4-1
d_gene: .
abundance: few
j_gene: TRBJ2-6
CDR3nt: TGCGCCAGCAGCGATTGGTTAGGGGGCTCTGGGGCCAACGTCCTGACTTTC
CDR3aa: CASSDWLGGSGANVLTF

v_gene: TRBV3-1/TRBV3-2
d_gene: .
abundance: .
j_gene: TRBJ1-6
CDR3nt: TGTGCCAGCAGCCCACCGGGGGACCTTTATAATTCACCCCTCCACTTT
CDR3aa: CASSPPGDLYNSPLHF

v_gene: TRBV19
d_gene: .
abundance: .
j_gene: TRBJ1-2
CDR3nt: TGTGCCAGTACACAGGGTTCCTATGGCTACACCTTC
CDR3aa: CASTQGSYGYTF

v_gene: TRBV29-1
d_gene: .
abundance: .
j_gene: TRBJ2-6
CDR3nt: TGCAGCGTTTACATCGCCCTGGCCGGGGCCAACGTCCTGACTTTC
CDR3aa: CSVYIALAGANVLTF

v_gene: TRBV20-1
d_gene: .
abundance: .
j_gene: TRBJ2-5
CDR3nt: TGCAGTGCTAGAATCGGAGAGACCCAGTACTTC
CDR3aa: CSARIGETQYF

v_gene: TRBV2
d_gene: .
abundance: .
j_gene: TRBJ1-4
CDR3nt: TGTGCCAGCAGTGTGAACGGGGAAGGGGAAAAACTGTTTTTT
CDR3aa: CASSVNGEGEKLFF

v_gene: TRBV19
d_gene: .
abundance: few
j_gene: TRBJ1-2
CDR3nt: TGTGCCAGTAACCCCTTCGGCAGGGGCTATGGCTACACCTTC
CDR3aa: CASNPFGRGYGYTF

v_gene: TRBV11-2
d_gene: TRBD2
abundance: .
j_gene: TRBJ2-7
CDR3nt: TGTGCCAGCAGCGTGACTAGCCACGAGCAGTACTTC
CDR3aa: CASSVTSHEQYF

v_gene: TRBV4-1
d_gene: TRBD2
abundance: .
j_gene: TRBJ2-1
CDR3nt: TGCGCCAGCAGCCAAATGGTAGCGGGAGGCTACAATGAGCAGTTCTTC
CDR3aa: CASSQMVAGGYNEQFF

v_gene: TRBV11-2
d_gene: .
abundance: once
j_gene: TRBJ2-7
CDR3nt: TGTGCCAGCAGCTCGAGGGGGTCCTACGAGCAGTACTTC
CDR3aa: CASSSRGSYEQYF

v_gene: TRBV24-1
d_gene: .
abundance: .
j_gene: TRBJ2-2
CDR3nt: TGTGCCACCAGTGATTCCCGGACACCGGAGCTGTTTTTT
CDR3aa: CATSDSRTPELFF

v_gene: TRBV10-3
d_gene: TRBD2
abundance: .
j_gene: TRBJ2-1
CDR3nt: TGTGCCATCAGTGAAGCGGGGACGGGGAGGAGCTCCTACAATGAGCAGTTCTTC
CDR3aa: CAISEAGTGRSSYNEQFF

v_gene: TRBV28
d_gene: .
abundance: few
j_gene: TRBJ2-7
CDR3nt: TGTGCCAGCAGTTTTGGGGGGTACTACGAGCAGTACTTC
CDR3aa: CASSFGGYYEQYF

v_gene: TRBV21-1
d_gene: .
abundance: .
j_gene: TRBJ1-6
CDR3nt: TGTGCCTATACAAGGGCAGGGTGCCCGCCGTCCTATAATTCACCCCTCCACTTT
CDR3aa: CAYTRAGCPPSYNSPLHF

v_gene: TRBV5-1
d_gene: .
abundance: .
j_gene: TRBJ2-3
CDR3nt: TGCGCCAGCACCCTACAGGGTTCACCAGATACGCAGTATTTT
CDR3aa: CASTLQGSPDTQYF

v_gene: TRBV3-1/TRBV3-2
d_gene: TRBD2
abundance: .
j_gene: TRBJ2-7
CDR3nt: TGTGCCAGCAGCCAGGGAGCGGGAGGGCTCGGGTACGAGCAGTACTTC
CDR3aa: CASSQGAGGLGYEQYF

v_gene: TRBV7-6
d_gene: TRBD1
abundance: .
j_gene: TRBJ2-5
CDR3nt: TGTGCCAGCAGCCATCCACAGGGACAGCTCCTCCAAGAGACCCAGTACTTC
CDR3aa: CASSHPQGQLLQETQYF

v_gene: TRBV28
d_gene: TRBD1
abundance: .
j_gene: TRBJ2-1
CDR3nt: TGTGCCAGCAGTTTAGCCGGACAGGGAAGCCAAGATGAGCAGTTCTTC
CDR3aa: CASSLAGQGSQDEQFF

v_gene: TRBV6-5
d_gene: .
abundance: once
j_gene: TRBJ1-5
CDR3nt: TGTGCCAGCAAGGGGCTCGGCAATCAGCCCCAGCATTTT
CDR3aa: CASKGLGNQPQHF

v_gene: TRBV2
d_gene: TRBD1
abundance: .
j_gene: TRBJ2-5
CDR3nt: TGTGCCAGCAGTGCAGGGGGCCCGTACCAAGAGACCCAGTACTTC
CDR3aa: CASSAGGPYQETQYF

v_gene: TRBV5-6
d_gene: .
abundance: .
j_gene: TRBJ2-3
CDR3nt: TGTGCCAGCAGCTTTAGGGCAGGGGTAGATACGCAGTATTTT
CDR3aa: CASSFRAGVDTQYF

v_gene: TRBV7-2
d_gene: .
abundance: .
j_gene: TRBJ1-6
CDR3nt: TGTGCCAGCAGCTTAGGGCTACTAAATTCACCCCTCCACTTT
CDR3aa: CASSLGLLNSPLHF

v_gene: TRBV14
d_gene: TRBD1
abundance: .
j_gene: TRBJ1-1
CDR3nt: TGTGCCAGCAGCCTGAGGACAGGGAAAAACACTGAAGCTTTCTTT
CDR3aa: CASSLRTGKNTEAFF

v_gene: TRBV25-1
d_gene: TRBD1
abundance: .
j_gene: TRBJ1-2
CDR3nt: TGTGCCAGCAGTGCTGGACAGGGGGCTCATCGCTACACCTTC
CDR3aa: CASSAGQGAHRYTF

v_gene: TRBV28
d_gene: TRBD1
abundance: .
j_gene: TRBJ1-5
CDR3nt: TGTGCCAGCAGTTTATGGGCGGGACAGGGTAGCAATCAGCCCCAGCATTTT
CDR3aa: CASSLWAGQGSNQPQHF

v_gene: TRBV15
d_gene: .
abundance: .
j_gene: TRBJ2-7
CDR3nt: TGTGCCACCAGCAGAGGTTATTACGAGCAGTACTTC
CDR3aa: CATSRGYYEQYF

v_gene: TRBV24-1
d_gene: TRBD1
abundance: .
j_gene: TRBJ2-7
CDR3nt: TGTGCCACCCGTAGACAGGGGGCCTACGAGCAGTACTTC
CDR3aa: CATRRQGAYEQYF

v_gene: TRBV19
d_gene: .
abundance: many
j_gene: TRBJ1-5
CDR3nt: TGTGCCAGTAGTATGGTCGGTTATATGCAGCCCCAGCATTTT
CDR3aa: CASSMVGYMQPQHF

v_gene: TRBV6-2/TRBV6-3
d_gene: TRBD1
abundance: .
j_gene: TRBJ2-3
CDR3nt: TGTGCCAGCAGCTCACCATTTAGACAGGGGGCGCGCACAGATACGCAGTATTTT
CDR3aa: CASSSPFRQGARTDTQYF

v_gene: TRBV3-1/TRBV3-2
d_gene: .
abundance: .
j_gene: TRBJ2-7
CDR3nt: TGTGCCAGCAGCCAAGATCTACTACTAGGAGCCTACGAGCAGTACTTC
CDR3aa: CASSQDLLLGAYEQYF

v_gene: TRBV6-4
d_gene: TRBD1
abundance: .
j_gene: TRBJ1-4
CDR3nt: TGTGCCAGCAGTGACTCGATTCAGGGGGCCTCAACTAATGAAAAACTGTTTTTT
CDR3aa: CASSDSIQGASTNEKLFF

v_gene: TRBV7-8
d_gene: TRBD2
abundance: .
j_gene: TRBJ2-1
CDR3nt: TGTGCCAGCAGCTCTAGACTAGCGGGGGGGGTCAATGAGCAGTTCTTC
CDR3aa: CASSSRLAGGVNEQFF

v_gene: TRBV5-6
d_gene: TRBD1
abundance: .
j_gene: TRBJ1-1
CDR3nt: TGTGCCAGCAGCTTCGGACAGGGGGACACTGAAGCTTTCTTT
CDR3aa: CASSFGQGDTEAFF

v_gene: TRBV6-5
d_gene: .
abundance: .
j_gene: TRBJ1-6
CDR3nt: TGTGCCAGCAGTTACTCTTTCGGACAGATTAATTCACCCCTCCACTTT
CDR3aa: CASSYSFGQINSPLHF